The 10 T cell receptor beta chains listed next were all sequenced from one sample in a study of cytomegalovirus exposure and HLA in healthy donors. The protocol was immunoSEQ multiplex PCR, while the TCRdb copy is restricted to in-frame clones and leaves out a portion. This table holds 120,000 or so clones, almost 90% found once. Material: PBMCs. These receptors came from a man under 40 in good health and CMV-seronegative.

V and J are TRBV5-1 and TRBJ2-5; 8 bases match TRBD2. The germline CDR1 and CDR2 sequences are SGHRS and YFSETQ. V shed 2 bases, J shed 3 bases, and the junction held 12 bases outside the gene matches. The CDR3 is 17 amino acids. CDR3 loop: CASSFPQDSGIEETQYF. DNA for the CDR3: TGCGCCAGCAGCTTTCCTCAGGATAGCGGGATTGAAGAGACCCAGTACTTC.

The chain links TRBV30 to TRBJ2-5, with 8 positions matching TRBD2. J gave up 3 bases and V 3 bases, and 0 bases lay outside the gene matches. This CDR3 is 12 amino acids long. Germline values: CDR1 GTSNPN, CDR2 SVGIG (reference sequence). CDR3 residues: CAWRTSEETQYF. Written as DNA, the CDR3 is TGTGCCTGGAGGACTAGCGAAGAGACCCAGTACTTC.

This chain connects TRBV19 to TRBJ2-1; 10 bases agree with TRBD1. The germline gives CDR1 LNHDA, CDR2 SQIVND (reference sequence). With 2 bases clipped from V and 9 bases from J, the junction kept 7 bases outside the gene matches. This CDR3 has 15 amino acids. CDR3 amino acids: CASSITGQGTVEQFF. The DNA for the CDR3 is TGTGCCAGTAGTATAACGGGACAGGGGACGGTTGAGCAGTTCTTC.

V and J are TRBV4-2 and TRBJ1-2; a possible D gene is TRBD1 (6 bases). V shed 5 bases and J shed 4 bases, with 11 bases lying between them. The CDR3 spans 13 residues. Germline CDR1 reads LGHNA; CDR2 reads YNFKEQ. CDR3 amino acids: CASSNAGAYGYTF. The DNA of the CDR3 is TGTGCCAGCAGCAATGCGGGGGCCTATGGCTACACCTTC.

The chain joins TRBV4-3 to TRBJ1-1, with D hard to call. CDR3 length: 13 amino acids. The germline V and J ends were trimmed by 0 bases and 7 bases, with 9 bases remaining between them. Germline V lookup: CDR1 LGHNA, CDR2 YSLEER. The CDR3 spells CASSQDTRFEAFF. DNA of the CDR3: TGCGCCAGCAGCCAAGATACCAGATTTGAAGCTTTCTTT.

The chain joins TRBV4-3 to TRBJ2-2; 7 bases align to TRBD2. Germline loops: CDR1 LGHNA, CDR2 YSLEER. The CDR3 runs to 17 residues. Trimming removed 1 base from V and 5 bases from J; junction bases left unmatched: 10. The CDR3 region has the DNA TGCGCCAGCAGCCAAGCAGCCGCGGGAGTACGGACCGGGGAGCTGTTTTTT. Translation: CASSQAAAGVRTGELFF.

This rearrangement joins TRBV7-2 to TRBJ2-5, with 9 bases matching TRBD2. CDR1 is SGHTA and CDR2 is FQGNSA in the germline V gene. The trim removed 5 bases at V and 8 bases at J, leaving 18 bases unmatched. The CDR3 has 17 amino acids. The DNA of the CDR3 is TGTGCCAGCAGCCGTTCCGTAGCGGGAGCCGGAAGAGAAACCCAGTACTTC. It specifies CASSRSVAGAGRETQYF.

The chain is built from TRBV2 and TRBJ1-5, with D possibly being TRBD1 (5 bases). The CDR3 has 12 amino acids. The V gene's germline CDR1 is SNHLY and CDR2 FYNNEI. Between the trimmed V and J ends, which lost 6 bases and 9 bases, there was a span of 12 bases. This chain's CDR3 is CASRGEGSPQHF. As DNA, the CDR3 is TGTGCCAGCAGAGGGGAAGGATCGCCCCAGCATTTT.

This chain uses TRBV6-6 with TRBJ1-5; no reliable D call. Germline-derived CDR1 and CDR2 are MNHNY and SVGAGI (reference sequence). V lost 1 base and J 6 bases, leaving 7 bases between the germline ends. CDR3 length equals 13 residues. Here the CDR3 DNA reads TGTGCCAGCAGTTACTTATATAGTCAGCCCCAGCATTTT. Protein: CASSYLYSQPQHF.

This clone was recorded a few times. J is TRBJ1-2 and V is TRBV27; possibly TRBD1 for D (6 bases). This CDR3 has 14 amino acids. Germline CDR1 reads MNHEY; CDR2 reads SMNVEV (reference sequence). V was clipped by 7 bases and J by 5 bases, with 17 bases between them. The CDR3, as DNA: TGTGCCAGCACGGGGGGGCTGGGCTCTTATGGCTACACCTTC. Protein: CASTGGLGSYGYTF.